Listed below are T cell receptor beta chains from one sample, sequenced in a study of blood T cell repertoires in COVID-19. This table comes from immunoSEQ multiplex PCR, and its TCRdb copy is limited to in-frame clones, with some not included. Of fewer than 650,000 clones in the sample, 85% to 90% were seen once. The sample comprised peripheral blood. Receptor source: a woman aged 50 to 65 with COVID-19, enrolled during active disease. The CDR3 runs from the conserved cysteine through the conserved F or W. The order of the fields is J gene, D gene, clone size, V gene, CDR3 DNA, CDR3 protein. D genes are given only for firm matches. Size values are once, few and many counts, or a class for expanded clones, and some rows have none.

J gene: TRBJ1-2
D gene: NA
clone size: NA
V gene: TRBV11-2
CDR3 DNA: TGTGCCAGCAGCCGGACGGGGGTCGGCTATGGCTACACCTTC
CDR3 protein: CASSRTGVGYGYTF

J gene: TRBJ1-6
D gene: NA
clone size: NA
V gene: TRBV27
CDR3 DNA: TGTGCCAGCAGTCCCTGGAACAGTGCCGCCTATAATTCACCCCTCCACTTT
CDR3 protein: CASSPWNSAAYNSPLHF

J gene: TRBJ2-1
D gene: NA
clone size: NA
V gene: TRBV5-1
CDR3 DNA: TGCGCCAGCAGCCAGGGGGGACAGTACAATGAGCAGTTCTTC
CDR3 protein: CASSQGGQYNEQFF

J gene: TRBJ1-5
D gene: TRBD1
clone size: few
V gene: TRBV7-6
CDR3 DNA: TGTGCCAGCAGCTTAGATCCGGGACAGGGAAATCAGCCCCAGCATTTT
CDR3 protein: CASSLDPGQGNQPQHF

J gene: TRBJ2-7
D gene: TRBD1
clone size: once
V gene: TRBV5-6
CDR3 DNA: TGTGCCAGCAGCTACGGGACAGGGGGCGCATCAAACGAGCAGTACTTC
CDR3 protein: CASSYGTGGASNEQYF

J gene: TRBJ1-3
D gene: NA
clone size: NA
V gene: TRBV5-5
CDR3 DNA: TGTGCCAGCAGCCGGGCCCCGAGGGGGGGAAACACCATATATTTT
CDR3 protein: CASSRAPRGGNTIYF

J gene: TRBJ2-3
D gene: TRBD2
clone size: NA
V gene: TRBV13
CDR3 DNA: TGTGCCAGCAGCTTACCTAGCGGGGGAGGCACAGATACGCAGTATTTT
CDR3 protein: CASSLPSGGGTDTQYF

J gene: TRBJ2-4
D gene: NA
clone size: NA
V gene: TRBV7-2
CDR3 DNA: TGTGCCAGCAGCGCGGACAGAGCCAAAAACATTCAGTACTTC
CDR3 protein: CASSADRAKNIQYF

J gene: TRBJ1-5
D gene: NA
clone size: NA
V gene: TRBV27
CDR3 DNA: TGTGCCAGCAGTACACAGGCTTCTAATCAGCCCCAGCATTTT
CDR3 protein: CASSTQASNQPQHF

J gene: TRBJ1-5
D gene: NA
clone size: once
V gene: TRBV6-5
CDR3 DNA: TGTGCCAGCGGCAGGGCAAAATTTCAGCCCCAGCATTTT
CDR3 protein: CASGRAKFQPQHF

J gene: TRBJ1-1
D gene: TRBD1
clone size: NA
V gene: TRBV24-1
CDR3 DNA: TGTGCCACCAGTGATCCCGGGACAGGGAGAGCTTTCTTT
CDR3 protein: CATSDPGTGRAFF

J gene: TRBJ2-3
D gene: TRBD2
clone size: NA
V gene: TRBV18
CDR3 DNA: TGTGCCAGCTCAGCCGACCGACTAGCGGCCTCAGATACGCAGTATTTT
CDR3 protein: CASSADRLAASDTQYF

J gene: TRBJ1-5
D gene: TRBD1
clone size: NA
V gene: TRBV7-2
CDR3 DNA: TGTGCCAGCAGCACACAGGGGGGGGCGGTTCAGCCCCAGCATTTT
CDR3 protein: CASSTQGGAVQPQHF

J gene: TRBJ2-3
D gene: NA
clone size: NA
V gene: TRBV24-1
CDR3 DNA: TGTGCCACGGGGGCCACAGATACGCAGTATTTT
CDR3 protein: CATGATDTQYF

J gene: TRBJ2-7
D gene: TRBD1
clone size: NA
V gene: TRBV27
CDR3 DNA: TGTGCCAGCAGTTTCGGGACAGGGGGCTACGAGCAGTACTTC
CDR3 protein: CASSFGTGGYEQYF

J gene: TRBJ2-1
D gene: TRBD2
clone size: once
V gene: TRBV5-1
CDR3 DNA: TGCGCCAGCACCGAAGGACTAGCGGGGGGGCCTACCTACAATGAGCAGTTCTTC
CDR3 protein: CASTEGLAGGPTYNEQFF

J gene: TRBJ1-1
D gene: NA
clone size: NA
V gene: TRBV6-2/TRBV6-3
CDR3 DNA: TGTGCCAGCAGTTACCGCGGACAGAACATGAACACTGAAGCTTTCTTT
CDR3 protein: CASSYRGQNMNTEAFF

J gene: TRBJ1-1
D gene: TRBD1
clone size: NA
V gene: TRBV9
CDR3 DNA: TGTGCCAGCAGCGTCGGATCCGGGACAGCGCCTGAAGCTTTCTTT
CDR3 protein: CASSVGSGTAPEAFF

J gene: TRBJ1-2
D gene: NA
clone size: NA
V gene: TRBV12-3/TRBV12-4
CDR3 DNA: TGTGCCAGCAGTCCCCCCTCCGGGTACGGCTACACCTTC
CDR3 protein: CASSPPSGYGYTF

J gene: TRBJ1-3
D gene: NA
clone size: NA
V gene: TRBV6-5
CDR3 DNA: TGTGCCAGCAGTTTCAGGGGAACCTCTGGAAACACCATATATTTT
CDR3 protein: CASSFRGTSGNTIYF

J gene: TRBJ2-2
D gene: NA
clone size: NA
V gene: TRBV11-2
CDR3 DNA: TGTGCCAGCAGCTTAAGGAGCACCGGGGAGCTGTTTTTT
CDR3 protein: CASSLRSTGELFF

J gene: TRBJ1-1
D gene: NA
clone size: NA
V gene: TRBV11-2
CDR3 DNA: TGTGCCAGCCGATACGCGGGGGGGGACACTGAAGCTTTCTTT
CDR3 protein: CASRYAGGDTEAFF

J gene: TRBJ1-5
D gene: NA
clone size: NA
V gene: TRBV3-1/TRBV3-2
CDR3 DNA: TGTGCCAGCAGCCAAGATGCTACGGGAGGGAGTGGGCCCCAGCATTTT
CDR3 protein: CASSQDATGGSGPQHF

J gene: TRBJ2-2
D gene: NA
clone size: few
V gene: TRBV5-1
CDR3 DNA: TGCGCCAGCAGCTTGGCCCGGGGGGCCGGACTCCCGAACACCGGGGAGCTGTTTTTT
CDR3 protein: CASSLARGAGLPNTGELFF

J gene: TRBJ1-1
D gene: TRBD1
clone size: NA
V gene: TRBV13
CDR3 DNA: TGTGCCAGCAGCGGCGGGACAGGGGGCGATTGGACTGAAGCTTTCTTT
CDR3 protein: CASSGGTGGDWTEAFF

J gene: TRBJ2-2
D gene: NA
clone size: NA
V gene: TRBV2
CDR3 DNA: TGTGCCCAGGGGGGAGGCGGGGAGCTGTTTTTT
CDR3 protein: CAQGGGGELFF

J gene: TRBJ1-2
D gene: NA
clone size: once
V gene: TRBV5-1
CDR3 DNA: TGCGCCAGCAGCTTGGCAGGAATCGATGGCTACACCTTC
CDR3 protein: CASSLAGIDGYTF

J gene: TRBJ1-5
D gene: NA
clone size: NA
V gene: TRBV5-5
CDR3 DNA: TGTGCCAGCAGCCCGGGACATGACCAAAATCAGCCCCAGCATTTT
CDR3 protein: CASSPGHDQNQPQHF

J gene: TRBJ1-1
D gene: NA
clone size: NA
V gene: TRBV9
CDR3 DNA: TGTGCCAGCAGCCAGGGTCGCCCGACTGAAGCTTTCTTT
CDR3 protein: CASSQGRPTEAFF

J gene: TRBJ1-1
D gene: NA
clone size: NA
V gene: TRBV27
CDR3 DNA: TGTGCCAGCAGTTGGGGGGTGAACACTGAAGCTTTCTTT
CDR3 protein: CASSWGVNTEAFF

J gene: TRBJ2-7
D gene: NA
clone size: NA
V gene: TRBV27
CDR3 DNA: TGTGCCAGCAGTTTAAACAGGGTGGGCCACGAGCAGTACTTC
CDR3 protein: CASSLNRVGHEQYF

J gene: TRBJ1-2
D gene: TRBD1
clone size: NA
V gene: TRBV5-6
CDR3 DNA: TGTGCCAGCAGCTCCAGGGGGCCCAACTATGGCTACACCTTC
CDR3 protein: CASSSRGPNYGYTF

J gene: TRBJ1-1
D gene: NA
clone size: NA
V gene: TRBV3-1/TRBV3-2
CDR3 DNA: TGTGCCAGCAGCCAAGCCTTGACAGTCTTTAACACTGAAGCTTTCTTT
CDR3 protein: CASSQALTVFNTEAFF

J gene: TRBJ1-6
D gene: NA
clone size: once
V gene: TRBV3-1/TRBV3-2
CDR3 DNA: TGTGCCAGCAGCCTCAAGGAGCCCTATAATTCACCCCTCCACTTT
CDR3 protein: CASSLKEPYNSPLHF

J gene: TRBJ2-7
D gene: TRBD1
clone size: NA
V gene: TRBV11-3
CDR3 DNA: TGTGCCAGCAGCTTAGGACAGGGGAGTTCCGAGCAGTACTTC
CDR3 protein: CASSLGQGSSEQYF

J gene: TRBJ1-4
D gene: NA
clone size: NA
V gene: TRBV2
CDR3 DNA: TGTGCCAGCAGTGAAGACCCCCCCGGGGGGACTAATGAAAAACTGTTTTTT
CDR3 protein: CASSEDPPGGTNEKLFF

J gene: TRBJ2-4
D gene: NA
clone size: NA
V gene: TRBV18
CDR3 DNA: TGTGCCAGCTCACCACGCGGCTACGGAAGCCATCGAAACATTCAGTACTTC
CDR3 protein: CASSPRGYGSHRNIQYF

J gene: TRBJ1-1
D gene: NA
clone size: NA
V gene: TRBV5-1
CDR3 DNA: TGCGCCAGCAGCTTCGGGGGGGCGAACACTGAAGCTTTCTTT
CDR3 protein: CASSFGGANTEAFF

J gene: TRBJ2-7
D gene: NA
clone size: NA
V gene: TRBV2
CDR3 DNA: TGTGCCAGCAGTGAAGGTAGGAGGTCCCCTTACGAGCAGTACTTC
CDR3 protein: CASSEGRRSPYEQYF

J gene: TRBJ2-5
D gene: NA
clone size: NA
V gene: TRBV24-1
CDR3 DNA: TGTGCCACCAGTGACCCGACGACGGGCCAAGAGACCCAGTACTTC
CDR3 protein: CATSDPTTGQETQYF

J gene: TRBJ1-5
D gene: TRBD1
clone size: NA
V gene: TRBV27
CDR3 DNA: TGTGCCAGCAGCCCGGGACAGCCCAATCAGCCCCAGCATTTT
CDR3 protein: CASSPGQPNQPQHF

J gene: TRBJ2-1
D gene: NA
clone size: NA
V gene: TRBV28
CDR3 DNA: TGTGCCAGCAGTTTCCAAGCCGGGACATATAGGGAGCAGTTCTTC
CDR3 protein: CASSFQAGTYREQFF

J gene: TRBJ2-7
D gene: NA
clone size: NA
V gene: TRBV29-1
CDR3 DNA: TGCAGCGTTCTTAGCTCCTACGAGCAGTACTTC
CDR3 protein: CSVLSSYEQYF

J gene: TRBJ1-5
D gene: NA
clone size: NA
V gene: TRBV30
CDR3 DNA: TGTGCCTGGAGTGTAAGGGAGGATCAGCCCCAGCATTTT
CDR3 protein: CAWSVREDQPQHF

J gene: TRBJ1-2
D gene: NA
clone size: few
V gene: TRBV6-1
CDR3 DNA: TGTGCCAGCAGTGAAGCAGGAGCTTCCACCGACTATGGCTACACCTTC
CDR3 protein: CASSEAGASTDYGYTF

J gene: TRBJ1-2
D gene: NA
clone size: once
V gene: TRBV30
CDR3 DNA: TGTGCCTGGAGTGCCGTTAACTATGGCTACACCTTC
CDR3 protein: CAWSAVNYGYTF

J gene: TRBJ2-1
D gene: NA
clone size: NA
V gene: TRBV5-1
CDR3 DNA: TGCGCCAGCAGCTTGAAAGTAGCGAGGGATGAGCAGTTCTTC
CDR3 protein: CASSLKVARDEQFF

J gene: TRBJ1-4
D gene: TRBD1
clone size: NA
V gene: TRBV6-6
CDR3 DNA: TGTGCCAGCAGTTCCGGGACAGGGAGCGAAAAACTGTTTTTT
CDR3 protein: CASSSGTGSEKLFF

J gene: TRBJ2-7
D gene: NA
clone size: once
V gene: TRBV5-4
CDR3 DNA: TGTGCCAGCAGCTTGGGCGTAACCCTCTTCTACGAGCAGTACTTC
CDR3 protein: CASSLGVTLFYEQYF

J gene: TRBJ2-2
D gene: NA
clone size: NA
V gene: TRBV13
CDR3 DNA: TGTGCCAGCAGCTTAGAGGTCTCAGGGCTGTTTTTT
CDR3 protein: CASSLEVSGLFF

J gene: TRBJ2-6
D gene: NA
clone size: NA
V gene: TRBV6-5
CDR3 DNA: TGTGCCAGCAGGACGCAGGGTTCTGGGGCCAACGTCCTGACTTTC
CDR3 protein: CASRTQGSGANVLTF

J gene: TRBJ2-1
D gene: TRBD2
clone size: NA
V gene: TRBV7-9
CDR3 DNA: TGTGCCAGCACCTACCTACGCCGCAATAGCGGGGGCCGGGGGAATGAGCAGTTCTTC
CDR3 protein: CASTYLRRNSGGRGNEQFF

J gene: TRBJ1-6
D gene: NA
clone size: few
V gene: TRBV2
CDR3 DNA: TGTGCCGGCCGGAGCTCCTATAATTCACCCCTCCACTTT
CDR3 protein: CAGRSSYNSPLHF

J gene: TRBJ2-5
D gene: TRBD2
clone size: NA
V gene: TRBV28
CDR3 DNA: TGTGCCAGCAGTTTACCGGTCGGGGGGGCTAAAGAGACCCAGTACTTC
CDR3 protein: CASSLPVGGAKETQYF

J gene: TRBJ1-2
D gene: NA
clone size: NA
V gene: TRBV5-5
CDR3 DNA: TGTGCCAGCAGCTTGGAGTTCAGATCAGAATTTAACTATGGCTACACCTTC
CDR3 protein: CASSLEFRSEFNYGYTF